This T cell receptor beta chain was retrieved from a study of blood T cell repertoires in COVID-19. About the research overall: Sites across the United States, Italy and Spain contributed samples from acute and convalescent COVID-19.

Authors' data handling: Amplified reference gene primers provided the basis for estimating nucleated cell counts. Method: immunoSEQ multiplex PCR; TCRdb's copy keeps in-frame clones and lacks some. From that table come the V and J calls and clone size; the DNA was used to work out D and trimming. This sample has 130,000 to 150,000 clones, with 84% found just once. This CDR3 region has 18 residues. V lost 3 bases and J lost 5; bases outside the gene matches: 18. Germline V gene data show CDR1 as MNHEY and CDR2 as SMNVEV (reference sequence). Participants had their cohort set by participant-reported clinical history.

The sequenced material came from PBMCs or T cells enriched from blood (not recorded which). V and J are TRBV27 and TRBJ2-5, with TRBD2 identical over 7 bases. This sequence was found in a woman between 50 and 59 years old who had been exposed to COVID-19. CDR3 amino acids: CASSLVWWEGRGQETQYF. CDR3 DNA sequence: TGTGCCAGCAGTTTGGTTTGGTGGGAGGGCCGAGGTCAGGAGACCCAGTACTTC.